The TCR beta chain described here comes from a study of cytomegalovirus exposure and HLA in healthy donors. Overall study context: A previous analysis identified approximately 110 million unique TCR beta sequences derived from around 180 million T cells.

The study ran its PCR with 60 Vbeta and 13 Jbeta primers. Measured with immunoSEQ multiplex PCR; TCRdb has only the in-frame clones, and not every one. Its table lists about 160,000 clones. A remark on this clone: Its antigen is undetermined.

Study-wide points: A later analysis showed TCR association rates differing by HLA locus, peaking at DRB1 and lowest at HLA-C. Listed as cytomegalovirus-associated were 170 or so TCR beta chains.

Germline CDR1 is GTSNPN and CDR2 is SVGIG (reference sequence). The CDR3 contains 10 residues. Deletions cut 0 bases from V and 9 bases from J, with 3 bases between. The sample comprised PBMCs. This sequence joins TRBV30 and TRBJ2-1, with no clear D. This TCR came from a man younger than 45 in good health and CMV-seronegative. The CDR3 sequence: CAWSVSEQFF. CDR3 DNA: TGTGCCTGGAGTGTTAGTGAGCAGTTCTTC.